The 30 T cell receptor beta chains listed next were all sequenced from one sample in a study of T cell changes during pregnancy in multiple sclerosis. The table came from immunoSEQ multiplex PCR; TCRdb's copy has only in-frame clones and leaves some out. The data show fewer than 85,000 clones, 85% to 95% seen once. Sequences were derived from peripheral blood, sampled in the third trimester of pregnancy. Receptors originate from a female donor with multiple sclerosis, enrolled in a pregnancy study.

The chain recombines TRBV5-1 with TRBJ2-3; 7 positions agree with TRBD1. V shed 2 bases, J shed 1 base, and the junction held 4 bases outside the gene matches. Germline lookup yields CDR1 SGHRS and CDR2 YFSETQ. There are 15 residues in the CDR3. The DNA for the CDR3 is TGCGCCAGCAGCTTTCAGGGGGTAGGCACAGATACGCAGTATTTT. Protein product: CASSFQGVGTDTQYF.

Only one count was recorded for this clone. V usage is TRBV5-1 and J usage is TRBJ2-5; TRBD2 matches 8 bases. Germline assignment: CDR1 SGHRS and CDR2 YFSETQ. This CDR3 has 15 amino acids. J lost 5 bases, V lost 0 bases, and 6 bases had no gene match. CDR3 sequence (DNA): TGCGCCAGCAGCTTGGCAGGAGCGGGGGAGGAGACCCAGTACTTC. Amino acid sequence: CASSLAGAGEETQYF.

The table lists this clone with a few counts. The chain is built from TRBV6-5 and TRBJ2-7; 9 nucleotides align to TRBD1. J was trimmed by 4 bases and V by 8 bases; bases with no gene match: 12. Germline V gives CDR1 MNHEY, CDR2 SVGAGI. CDR3 length: 15 amino acids. CDR3 sequence reads: CASRTGGQGIYEQYF. CDR3 in DNA: TGTGCCAGCCGTACCGGGGGACAGGGAATTTACGAGCAGTACTTC.

V usage is TRBV30 and J usage is TRBJ2-7; TRBD1 matches at 9 bases. The CDR3 extends over 11 amino acids. J lost 2 bases, V lost 8 bases, and 1 base had no gene match. CDR1 and CDR2 (germline): GTSNPN, SVGIG (reference sequence). The CDR3 sequence: CAGDRAYEQYF. For the CDR3, the DNA is TGTGCCGGGGACAGGGCCTACGAGCAGTACTTC. The whole variable domain, remainder taken from reference TRBV30 and TRBJ2-7, is SQTIHQWPATLVQPVGSPLSLECTVEGTSNPNLYWYRQAAGRGLQLLFYSVGIGQISSEVPQNLSASRPQDRQFILSSKKLLLSDSGFYLCAGDRAYEQYFGPGTRLTVT.

Only a few counts were recorded for this clone. The V call is TRBV5-1, the J call TRBJ1-2; no clear D gene. Per the germline V gene, CDR1 is SGHRS and CDR2 is YFSETQ. The V end lost 0 bases, the J end lost 8 bases, and 11 bases lay between the germline ends. This CDR3 contains 13 residues. The DNA for the CDR3 is TGCGCCAGCAGCTTGGATTATGCGCTAGGCTACACCTTC. It encodes CASSLDYALGYTF.

The chain is built from TRBV19 and TRBJ2-7; 7 bases map to TRBD1. The CDR3 consists of 13 residues. The germline gives CDR1 LNHDA, CDR2 SQIVND (reference sequence). V was clipped by 3 bases and J by 6 bases; unmatched bases: 5. CDR3 region: CASSIPGQFEQYF. DNA of the CDR3: TGTGCCAGTAGTATCCCGGGACAGTTCGAGCAGTACTTC.

The CDR3 protein is CASSPGTKKNQPQHF. In DNA, the CDR3 is TGTGCCAGCAGCCCGGGGACAAAGAAAAATCAGCCCCAGCATTTT. This sequence joins TRBV11-2 and TRBJ1-5, with a weak D call TRBD1 (6 bases). In germline, CDR1 is SGHAT, CDR2 FQNNGV. The CDR3 loop spans 15 amino acids. Trimming left V 5 bases short and J 4 bases short, with 15 bases between.

The chain recombines TRBV5-6 with TRBJ1-6; D remains unclear. This CDR3 has 13 amino acids. Germline values: CDR1 SGHDT, CDR2 YYEEEE. Trimming left V 7 bases short and J 6 bases short, with 11 bases between. CDR3 coding DNA: TGTGCCAGCTCCGGGATTCTTAATTCACCCCTCCACTTT. Its protein product is CASSGILNSPLHF. Variable domain in full (rest from reference TRBV5-6 and TRBJ1-6): DAGVTQSPTHLIKTRGQQVTLRCSPKSGHDTVSWYQQALGQGPQFIFQYYEEEERQRGNFPDRFSGHQFPNYSSELNVNALLLGDSALYLCASSGILNSPLHFGNGTRLTVT.

J is TRBJ2-5 and V is TRBV18; D remains ambiguous. The CDR3 covers 17 residues. Germline V lookup: CDR1 KGHSH, CDR2 LQKENI. Trimming removed 1 base at V and 2 bases at J, with 17 bases between. CDR3 loop: CASSPLPRNKLQETQYF. CDR3 coding DNA: TGTGCCAGCTCACCACTCCCCAGGAACAAGTTACAAGAGACCCAGTACTTC.

The chain has TRBV5-4 and TRBJ2-5; TRBD2 agrees at 11 bases. The germline V gene encodes CDR1 SGHNT and CDR2 YYREEE (reference sequence). CDR3 length equals 16 residues. V was pared by 1 base and J by 0 bases, with 2 bases of the junction left unmatched. CDR3 coding DNA: TGTGCCAGCAGCTTGATAGCGGGGGGGTACCAAGAGACCCAGTACTTC. Translating gives CASSLIAGGYQETQYF.

The V and J genes are TRBV27 and TRBJ2-3, with 8 bases that match TRBD1. This CDR3 comprises 16 residues. Unmatched junction bases numbered 12, after V lost 6 bases and J lost 4 bases. Germline lookup yields CDR1 MNHEY and CDR2 SMNVEV (reference sequence). CDR3 nucleotide sequence: TGTGCCAGCAGACGGAACGGACAGGGTTTCGCAGATACGCAGTATTTT. This translates into CASRRNGQGFADTQYF.

In its sample, this clone was seen once. The gene calls are TRBV28 and TRBJ2-7; D may be TRBD1 (6 bases). The CDR3 is 14 amino acids. From germline, CDR1 is MDHEN and CDR2 SYDVKM. With 8 bases removed from V and 2 bases from J, the gap between germline ends came to 16 bases. The CDR3 here is CASLTGPGTYEQYF. CDR3 nucleotides: TGTGCCAGCCTAACAGGGCCGGGAACCTACGAGCAGTACTTC.

This chain connects TRBV5-5 to TRBJ1-2; D is ambiguous. Deletions cut 4 bases from V and 0 bases from J, with 10 bases between. CDR1 and CDR2 from the germline V gene are SGHKS and YYEKEE (reference sequence). This CDR3 has 14 residues. The CDR3 DNA is TGTGCCAGCAGCCGGAGAGCAGCTAACTATGGCTACACCTTC. Amino acids: CASSRRAANYGYTF. Full variable domain (outside the CDR3, taken from reference TRBV5-5 and TRBJ1-2): DAGVTQSPTHLIKTRGQQVTLRCSPISGHKSVSWYQQVLGQGPQFIFQYYEKEERGRGNFPDRFSARQFPNYSSELNVNALLLGDSALYLCASSRRAANYGYTFGSGTRLTVV.

The chain employs TRBV11-2 and TRBJ1-2; D gene ambiguous. Looked up from germline, CDR1 is SGHAT and CDR2 is FQNNGV. The length of the CDR3 is 14 residues. Trimming removed 3 bases from V and 4 bases from J, with 12 bases in between. This chain's CDR3 is CASSFSGRLYGYTF. The DNA for the CDR3 is TGTGCCAGCAGCTTTAGCGGACGACTCTATGGCTACACCTTC.

As DNA, the CDR3 is TGTGCCAGCCTTAGAGGAGACTGGGGCTACACCTTC. Its protein product is CASLRGDWGYTF. J is TRBJ1-2 and V is TRBV19; D not certain. The CDR3 is 12 amino acids. Germline-derived CDR1 and CDR2 are LNHDA and SQIVND (reference sequence). V dropped 9 bases and J dropped 8 bases, with 16 bases sitting between them.

The V and J genes are TRBV7-9 and TRBJ2-1; possibly TRBD1 for D (7 bases). Germline CDR1 SEHNR, CDR2 FQNEAQ (reference sequence). The germline V and J ends were trimmed by 5 bases and 4 bases, with 18 bases remaining between them. CDR3 length: 16 residues. DNA of the CDR3: TGTGCCAGCAGCGGGGGAGCCAGGGGGACTTACAATGAGCAGTTCTTC. Its translation: CASSGGARGTYNEQFF.

The chain joins TRBV29-1 to TRBJ2-1; possibly TRBD2 for D (7 bases). Germline V gene sequence: CDR1 SQVTM, CDR2 ANQGSEA. The CDR3 has 17 residues. Trimming left V 4 bases short and J 0 bases short, with 19 bases between. Here the CDR3 DNA reads TGCAGCGTTGTATTTAGGCGGGGGACAAGCTCCTACAATGAGCAGTTCTTC. It codes for CSVVFRRGTSSYNEQFF.

The chain uses TRBV5-1 and TRBJ1-1, with D maybe TRBD1 (5 bases). Germline V gene data show CDR1 as SGHRS and CDR2 as YFSETQ. The germline V and J ends were trimmed by 4 bases and 1 base, with 29 bases remaining between them. This CDR3 has 20 residues. In nucleotides, the CDR3 is TGCGCCAGCAGCCACCCGCGGTTTCGGGGGAAGGCGGTGGGGAACACTGAAGCTTTCTTT. Amino acids: CASSHPRFRGKAVGNTEAFF.

This chain joins TRBV5-1 and TRBJ2-7; a possible D gene is TRBD2 (6 bases). CDR3 length equals 13 residues. Per the germline V gene, CDR1 is SGHRS and CDR2 is YFSETQ. V shed 3 bases and J shed 4 bases, with 11 bases lying between them. CDR3 bases: TGCGCCAGCAGCTCGGGGGAGAGATACGAGCAGTACTTC. Residues: CASSSGERYEQYF.

This clone was counted between two and nine times. J is TRBJ1-1 and V is TRBV7-3, with D maybe TRBD1 (5 bases). Germline CDR1 SGHTA, CDR2 FQGTGA. Trimming left V 0 bases short and J 5 bases short, with 10 bases between. This CDR3 has 14 residues. The CDR3 loop is CASSLTGLGTEAFF. In DNA, the CDR3 is TGTGCCAGCAGCTTAACGGGACTCGGGACTGAAGCTTTCTTT.

The genes are TRBV2 and TRBJ2-2, with a possible D match to TRBD2 (6 bases). V was cut by 4 bases and J by 1 base, with 13 bases left in between. CDR3 length equals 16 residues. Germline CDR1 SNHLY, CDR2 FYNNEI. CDR3 sequence reads: CASSAEGHGNTGELFF. The CDR3 DNA reads as TGTGCCAGCAGTGCGGAGGGGCACGGGAACACCGGGGAGCTGTTTTTT.

Comment on this clone: The junction shows a germline mismatch at one end, possibly a read error. V gene TRBV7-7 combines with J gene TRBJ2-5; maybe TRBD1 (5 bases). The CDR3 length is 16 residues. Germline CDR1 is SSHAT and CDR2 is FNYEAQ (reference sequence). The CDR3 DNA reads TGTGCTAGCAGCTTAAATTATTATGACAGTTTGAAGACCCAGTACTTC. Its translation: CASSLNYYDSLKTQYF.

The chain uses TRBV6-4 and TRBJ2-7, with 10 bases fitting TRBD2. V trimming: 4 bases; J trimming: 1 base; junction bases outside the gene matches: 4. CDR1 and CDR2 from the germline V gene are MRHNA and SNTAGT. The CDR3 is 15 amino acids. The CDR3 coding sequence is TGTGCCAGCAGTGGGTTAGCGGGGGGTTCCTACGAGCAGTACTTC. This gives the protein CASSGLAGGSYEQYF.

This chain uses TRBV15 with TRBJ1-6; 8 bases match TRBD1. Germline-derived CDR1 and CDR2 are LNHNV and YYDKDF (reference sequence). The CDR3 covers 15 residues. V shed 1 base and J 8 bases; nucleotides not matched to a gene: 4. In nucleotides, the CDR3 is TGTGCCACCAGCAGAGGAGGGACAGGTGATTCACCCCTCCACTTT. Its protein is CATSRGGTGDSPLHF.

This chain joins TRBV7-8 and TRBJ1-5; tentatively, D is TRBD1 (5 bases). V lost 1 base, J lost 11 bases, and 15 bases lay in between. The CDR3 has 14 residues. CDR1 is SGHVS, CDR2 FQNEAQ, per germline. CDR3 sequence reads: CASSLVVGGYSQHF. DNA of the CDR3: TGTGCCAGCAGCTTAGTTGTCGGGGGGTATTCCCAGCATTTT.

The chain links TRBV19 to TRBJ1-2; 11 bases fit TRBD1. This CDR3 has 15 residues. The germline gives CDR1 LNHDA, CDR2 SQIVND (reference sequence). Unmatched junction bases numbered 5, after V lost 3 bases and J lost 5 bases. CDR3 region: CASSIAGTGGYGYTF. The CDR3 nucleotides are TGTGCCAGTAGTATCGCCGGGACAGGGGGTTATGGCTACACCTTC.

The chain employs TRBV5-1 and TRBJ1-3; D is undetermined. Deletions cut 1 base from V and 0 bases from J, with 11 bases between. This CDR3 contains 16 residues. Germline CDR1 SGHRS, CDR2 YFSETQ. CDR3 amino acids: CASSLREQNSGNTIYF. The CDR3 nucleotides are TGCGCCAGCAGCTTGCGGGAACAGAACTCTGGAAACACCATATATTTT.

This clone was counted once. The rearrangement links TRBV4-2 to TRBJ2-7; 7 bases match TRBD2. Germline CDR1 reads LGHNA; CDR2 reads YNFKEQ. The V and J ends lost 0 bases and 1 base, in that order; junction bases with no gene match: 3. This CDR3 contains 15 residues. CDR3 in amino acids: CASSQEDSGSYEQYF. The CDR3 DNA reads TGTGCCAGCAGCCAAGAGGATAGCGGGTCCTACGAGCAGTACTTC.

The V gene is TRBV10-3, the J gene TRBJ2-2, with 8 bases fitting TRBD2. Germline values: CDR1 ENHRY, CDR2 SYGVKD. This CDR3 has 17 residues. V was clipped by 2 bases and J by 0 bases; unmatched bases: 5. As DNA, the CDR3 is TGTGCCATCAGTGAGAAGAGCGGGGGCCCGAACACCGGGGAGCTGTTTTTT. It encodes CAISEKSGGPNTGELFF.

The V gene is TRBV14, the J gene TRBJ1-2; the D gene is possibly TRBD1 (5 bases). This CDR3 contains 15 residues. Trimming pared 8 bases from V and 4 bases from J, leaving 20 bases between. Germline lookup yields CDR1 SGHDN and CDR2 FVKESK. CDR3 residues: CASSGKNGLFYGYTF. The CDR3 DNA reads as TGTGCCAGCTCAGGGAAGAACGGGCTTTTCTATGGCTACACCTTC. The variable domain in full, with the rest retrieved from reference TRBV14 and TRBJ1-2, is EAGVTQFPSHSVIEKGQTVTLRCDPISGHDNLYWYRRVMGKEIKFLLHFVKESKQDESGMPNNRFLAERTGGTYSTLKVQPAELEDSGVYFCASSGKNGLFYGYTFGSGTRLTVV.